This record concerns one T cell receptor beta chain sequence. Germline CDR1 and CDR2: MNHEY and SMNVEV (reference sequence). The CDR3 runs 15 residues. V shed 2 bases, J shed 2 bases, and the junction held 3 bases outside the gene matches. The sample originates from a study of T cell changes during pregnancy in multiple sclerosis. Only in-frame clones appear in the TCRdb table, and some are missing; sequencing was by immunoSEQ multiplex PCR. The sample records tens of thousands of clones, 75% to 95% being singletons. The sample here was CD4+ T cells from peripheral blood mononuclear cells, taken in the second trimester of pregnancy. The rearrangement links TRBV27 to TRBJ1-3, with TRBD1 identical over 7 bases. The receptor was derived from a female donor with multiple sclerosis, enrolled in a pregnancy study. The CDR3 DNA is TGTGCCAGCAGTTTAGGAGGGGGCCCTGGAAACACCATATATTTT. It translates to CASSLGGGPGNTIYF.